These 17 T cell receptor beta chains were all obtained from the same sample, sequenced in a study of post-analysis software for immune sequencing data (dated by TCRdb to between 2015 and 2017). The paper's findings and limits, for the study overall: A handful of TRBV segments, including TRBV5-6, TRBV5-1 and TRBV20-1, were significantly more frequent in patients than controls.

These TCRs' antigens remain unknown. The library was generated by PCR. TCRdb names Illumina HiSeq 2500 as the instrument used. To reduce PCR and sequencing biases, unique molecular identifiers were built into the TCR beta cDNA libraries. Using fastp trimming at Q25 and MiXCR clonotype assembly, TCRdb reanalyzed the public sequencing data and kept in-frame beta chains. For every CDR3 protein sequence, its rows merge into one entry that carries the most common genes and DNA. In all, the sample holds roughly 180,000 distinct CDR3 sequences, and roughly 31% of those were seen once. The ten largest clones add up to about 1.6% of the sample. The sequencing sample was made of blood. The receptors were gathered from a girl aged 5-17 years with multiple sclerosis.

The V and J genes are TRBV3-1 and TRBJ1-6, with 7 bases that match TRBD1. V lost 4 bases and J lost 13; bases outside the gene matches: 10. Germline CDR1 and CDR2: LGHDT and YNNKEL (reference sequence). The CDR3 is 14 amino acids. The chain's CDR3 is CASSPGTDFTPLHF. Here the CDR3 DNA reads TGTGCCAGCAGCCCAGGGACAGACTTCACGCCCCTCCACTTT.

This clonotype has a handful of counts. The chain carries TRBV12-3 or TRBV12-4 and TRBJ2-3; the D is unclear. The V gene lost 3 bases and the J gene lost 0 bases, with 10 bases spanning the gap. This CDR3 contains 15 residues. The CDR3 DNA sequence: TGTGCCAGCAGTTTCACTACAACAAGCACAGATACGCAGTATTTT. This translates into CASSFTTTSTDTQYF.

The V and J genes are TRBV7-8 and TRBJ1-5; maybe TRBD1 (5 bases). Germline CDR1 is SGHVS and CDR2 is FQNEAQ. Trimming left V 5 bases short and J 1 base short, with 18 bases between. The CDR3 is made up of 17 amino acids. Written as DNA, the CDR3 is TGTGCCAGCAGCCCTAAACGGGCTCAGGGAAGCAATCAGCCCCAGCATTTT. Protein sequence: CASSPKRAQGSNQPQHF.

This clonotype was seen repeatedly, ten times or more. This sequence joins TRBV27 and TRBJ2-7, with 7 nucleotides matching TRBD2. CDR1 is MNHEY, CDR2 SMNVEV, per germline (reference sequence). Trimming cost V 6 bases and J 0 bases; bases outside gene matches: 5. The CDR3 consists of 14 residues. The CDR3 region has the DNA TGTGCCAGCAGGCTAACTAGCGCCTCCTACGAGCAGTACTTC. This translates into CASRLTSASYEQYF.

With respect to this clonotype: A much larger clone is a single base away; this may be a read error. The chain combines TRBV29-1 with TRBJ2-7, with a weak D call TRBD2 (6 bases). The CDR3 has 18 residues. Deletions cut 0 bases from V and 6 bases from J, with 27 bases between. Germline CDR1 reads SQVTM; CDR2 reads ANQGSEA. CDR3 sequence (DNA): TGCAGCGTTGAAGATCATCCCCCTCTGGGAGGTACTACCTGCGAGCAGTACTTC. The encoded protein is CSVEDHPPLGGTTCEQYF.

Only a few counts were recorded for this clonotype. Just one base apart from a much larger clone, this may be a read error. The chain recombines TRBV5-1 with TRBJ2-7; TRBD2 matches 13 bases. Unmatched junction bases numbered 5, after V lost 5 bases and J lost 6 bases. Germline V gene lookup returns CDR1 SGHRS and CDR2 YFSETQ. The CDR3 totals 14 residues. Written as DNA, the CDR3 is TGCGCCAGCAGGGGAGGACTAGCGGGAGTCGAGCAGTACTTC. Translating it yields CASRGGLAGVEQYF.

This clonotype was counted between two and nine times. The germline gene is not matched at one end of the junction; a read error may be the cause. The chain couples TRBV12-3 or TRBV12-4 to TRBJ2-3; D is uncertain. The CDR3 spans 14 residues. Here the CDR3 DNA reads TGTGCCAGCAGATCCCCCCTAAGCACAGATGCGCAGTATTTT. This gives the protein CASRSPLSTDAQYF.

Details on this clonotype: It may be a read error: a sequence one base away is much more abundant. This chain uses TRBV7-3 with TRBJ2-3; 15 bases fit TRBD2. Losses at the gene ends were 5 bases for V and 4 bases for J; bases not matched to a gene: 7. Germline values: CDR1 SGHTA, CDR2 FQGTGA. The CDR3 contains 17 residues. Here the CDR3 reads CASSPPGLAGGADTQYF. The CDR3 nucleotides are TGTGCCAGCAGCCCGCCGGGACTAGCGGGAGGCGCAGATACGCAGTATTTT.

This clonotype occurred many times. This chain joins TRBV7-9 and TRBJ2-6; D not certain. CDR1 and CDR2 (germline): SEHNR, FQNEAQ (reference sequence). Trimming took 5 bases from V and 0 from J, leaving 20 bases between them. This CDR3 comprises 19 residues. The CDR3 DNA sequence: TGTGCCAGCAGCGTGCTTATGGGCGGATGGAGCTCTGGGGCCAACGTCCTGACTTTC. It specifies CASSVLMGGWSSGANVLTF.

Regarding this clonotype: A much larger clone differs from this one at a single base, so this may be a read error. The chain has TRBV4-2 and TRBJ2-5, with 10 bases matching TRBD2. This CDR3 spans 13 amino acids. Unmatched junction bases numbered 1, after V lost 0 bases and J lost 9 bases. Germline CDR1 is LGHNA and CDR2 is YNFKEQ. In DNA form, the CDR3 reads TGTGCCAGCAGCCAAGAACTAGCGGGACCCCAGTACTTC. It specifies CASSQELAGPQYF.

The J gene is TRBJ1-1, the V gene TRBV13, with 8 bases that match TRBD1. The CDR3 consists of 15 residues. After removal of 5 bases from V and 4 bases from J, the junction contained 9 bases not matched to a gene. Germline loops: CDR1 PRHDT, CDR2 FYEKMQ (reference sequence). The CDR3 reads CASSVHRGLSTEAFF. The CDR3 DNA reads as TGTGCCAGCAGCGTCCACAGGGGGTTGAGCACTGAAGCTTTCTTT.

This clonotype was detected many times. The CDR3, as DNA: TGTGCCAGCAGTCTAACGACAGGGCCAGCCTACGAGCAGTACTTC. Its translation: CASSLTTGPAYEQYF. This chain uses TRBV12-3 or TRBV12-4 with TRBJ2-7; 7 bases match TRBD1. Losses at the gene ends were 5 bases for V and 2 bases for J; bases not matched to a gene: 9. CDR3 length equals 15 residues.

The rearrangement uses TRBV9 and TRBJ2-7; the D is unclear. The germline gives CDR1 SGDLS, CDR2 YYNGEE. This CDR3 comprises 15 residues. V lost 4 bases, J lost 0 bases, and 14 bases lay in between. The DNA of the CDR3 is TGTGCCAGCAGCCCGCGGCAGGTGGACTCCTACGAGCAGTACTTC. It encodes CASSPRQVDSYEQYF.

The CDR3 DNA sequence: TGTGTCGGCAGCCCGAGGGGGAGCGGGAGTAACAATGAGCAGTTCTTC. As protein: CVGSPRGSGSNNEQFF. The genes are TRBV7-9 and TRBJ2-1; 8 bases agree with TRBD2. The germline CDR1 and CDR2 sequences are SEHNR and FQNEAQ (reference sequence). CDR3 length: 16 residues. Drawing the rest from reference TRBV7-9 and TRBJ2-1, the complete variable domain is DTGVSQNPRHKITKRGQNVTFRCDPISEHNRLYWYRQTLGQGPEFLTYFQNEAQLEKSRLLSDRFSAERPKGSFSTLEIQRTEQGDSAMYLCVGSPRGSGSNNEQFFGPGTRLTVL.

In this sample, this clonotype turned up a few times. The chain employs TRBV4-1 and TRBJ2-5, with 14 positions matching TRBD2. CDR3 size: 16 residues. Germline trimming cut 2 bases from V and 3 bases from J; bases unmatched to any gene: 2. The germline gives CDR1 MGHRA, CDR2 YSYEKL. The CDR3 bases are TGCGCCAGCAGCCAAAAGGGACTAGCGGGAGAAGAGACCCAGTACTTC. This gives the protein CASSQKGLAGEETQYF.

As concerns this clonotype: This may come from a read error, since a much larger clone is one base off. This chain links TRBV14 with TRBJ2-5; no definite D call. Looked up from germline, CDR1 is SGHDN and CDR2 is FVKESK. Deletions cut 1 base from V and 5 bases from J, with 11 bases between. This CDR3 has 14 residues. CDR3 sequence (DNA): TGTGCCAGCAGCCAAGGGGCCAGAGCGGAGACCCAGTACTTC. This gives the protein CASSQGARAETQYF.

Many counts were recorded for this clonotype. The chain combines TRBV7-2 with TRBJ2-7; weak D call: TRBD2 (6 bases). Germline loops: CDR1 SGHTA, CDR2 FQGNSA. Trimming stripped 4 bases from V and 7 bases from J, with 17 bases between. This CDR3 is built from 14 residues. The CDR3 nucleotides are TGTGCCAGCAGCTACAAGGAGGGGCGAGGGGAGCAGTACTTC. Its translation: CASSYKEGRGEQYF.